This record concerns one T cell receptor (beta chain) sequence. Antigen specificity is unknown. The record originates from a study of CD8+ T cells in alopecia areata. Study-level information: Among treated patients, oral tofacitinib was administered at 5 to 10 mg twice daily.

Overall study results and limits: Higher clonality and more expanded CD8+ clones appeared in lesional than normal scalp.

TCR sequencing used cDNA made by reverse transcription of extracted RNA. Assay used: immunoSEQ multiplex PCR; TCRdb lists only in-frame clones, some missing. The data show under 300,000 clones, roughly two thirds seen once. Germline CDR1 reads GTSNPN; CDR2 reads SVGIG (reference sequence). The V and J ends lost 0 bases and 8 bases respectively, with 7 bases between them. The CDR3 spans 12 residues. The source was CD4+ T cells sorted from blood, collected at week 0. The rearrangement uses TRBV30 and TRBJ2-2; D is unresolved. This clonotype originated in a human donor with alopecia areata. CDR3 sequence (DNA): TGTGCCTGGAGTGTACTGGGAGGGGAGCTGTTTTTT. Protein product: CAWSVLGGELFF.